The 32 T cell receptor beta chains reported below all come from one sample, sequenced in a study of blood T cells in healthy people across ages. Through a sample-barcoded 5' primer and a J-beta primer mix, a second PCR was run for roughly 7 to 12 cycles. Each CDR3 protein gets one entry after TCRdb re-called the 5' RACE reads with MiXCR. This table has 800,000 or so distinct CDR3 sequences, around 25% appearing once. These data also featured in a second study, about T cells of mothers and their children.

The source material was blood. These receptors were taken from a boy aged 5-17 years in good health.

This clonotype was detected a few times. This chain links TRBV4-3 with TRBJ1-1; D gene uncertain. Germline V gene data show CDR1 as LGHNA and CDR2 as YSLEER. V shed 1 base and J shed 3 bases, with 15 bases lying between them. The CDR3 runs 16 residues. This chain's CDR3 is CASSQGSRTPHTEAFF. The CDR3 region has the DNA TGCGCCAGCAGCCAAGGGTCCCGAACCCCCCACACTGAAGCTTTCTTT.

This clonotype was seen only a few times. The junction departs from the called germline gene at one end, perhaps through a read error. The chain links TRBV29-1 to TRBJ1-1; maybe TRBD1 (5 bases). CDR3 length: 14 residues. Germline loops: CDR1 SQVTM, CDR2 ANQGSEA. The CDR3 DNA is TGCAGCGTTTCAGCCAGGGCGAGGAACACTGAAGCCTTCTTT. Its translation: CSVSARARNTEAFF.

This clonotype was recorded a few times. The chain combines TRBV28 with TRBJ2-5; TRBD2 matches 14 bases. Germline CDR1 MDHEN, CDR2 SYDVKM. This CDR3 region has 17 residues. V was pared by 6 bases and J by 3 bases, with 9 bases of the junction left unmatched. In DNA, the CDR3 is TGTGCCAGCAGCCACCGACTAGCGGGGGGGAAAGAAGAGACCCAGTACTTC. Translation: CASSHRLAGGKEETQYF.

The chain employs TRBV7-2 and TRBJ2-1; TRBD2 might be the D (6 bases). Between the trimmed V and J ends, which lost 4 bases and 0 bases, there was a span of 13 bases. CDR3 length: 16 amino acids. Germline CDR1 SGHTA, CDR2 FQGNSA. The CDR3 coding sequence is TGTGCCAGCAGCTCGCTGACTAGTACCTCCTACAATGAGCAGTTCTTC. Amino acids: CASSSLTSTSYNEQFF.

The gene calls are TRBV7-2 and TRBJ2-2; D remains ambiguous. The CDR3 loop spans 14 amino acids. V was cut by 0 bases and J by 7 bases, with 9 bases left in between. From germline, CDR1 is SGHTA and CDR2 FQGNSA. The CDR3: CASSLAVWGGELFF. For the CDR3, the DNA is TGTGCCAGCAGCTTAGCCGTCTGGGGCGGGGAGCTGTTTTTT. Variable domain in full (rest from reference TRBV7-2 and TRBJ2-2): GAGVSQSPSNKVTEKGKDVELRCDPISGHTALYWYRQSLGQGLEFLIYFQGNSAPDKSGLPSDRFSAERTGGSVSTLTIQRTQQEDSAVYLCASSLAVWGGELFFGEGSRLTVL.

This chain joins TRBV7-8 and TRBJ2-1; possible D gene TRBD2, 5 bases. Gene TRBJ2-7 matches the end of the DNA better, so the J call may be wrong. The germline V gene has CDR1 SGHVS and CDR2 FQNEAQ. The CDR3 totals 13 residues. CDR3 sequence: CASSFSSLDEQYF. CDR3 nucleotide sequence: TGTGCCAGCAGCTTCTCGTCACTAGACGAGCAGTACTTC.

The chain uses TRBV29-1 and TRBJ2-7, with TRBD1 identical over 7 bases. From germline, CDR1 is SQVTM and CDR2 ANQGSEA. This CDR3 region has 13 residues. V was clipped by 3 bases and J by 5 bases; unmatched bases: 7. DNA for the CDR3: TGCAGCGTTGAGGACTGGACAGGTGACGAGCAGTACTTC. Translated: CSVEDWTGDEQYF.

The V gene is TRBV5-1, the J gene TRBJ2-1; D could derive from TRBD1 or TRBD2 (6 bases each). The DNA matches TRBJ2-7 better at its end, which makes the J call doubtful. The germline V gene encodes CDR1 SGHRS and CDR2 YFSETQ. The CDR3 length is 16 residues. The CDR3 DNA reads TGCGCCAGCAGCCCTCGCAGCCGGGGGCCGATTGACGAGCAGTACTTC. Encoded protein: CASSPRSRGPIDEQYF.

This chain joins TRBV5-1 and TRBJ1-4; the D gene is possibly TRBD1 (6 bases). CDR1 is SGHRS, CDR2 YFSETQ, per germline. V gave up 2 bases and J gave up 13 bases, with 12 bases separating them. The CDR3 consists of 12 residues. CDR3 sequence reads: CASSLQGNRLFF. CDR3 in DNA: TGCGCCAGCAGCTTACAGGGAAATAGACTGTTTTTT.

The chain is built from TRBV3-1 and TRBJ2-3, with TRBD2 matching over 10 bases. With 2 bases clipped from V and 7 bases from J, the junction kept 3 bases outside the gene matches. Germline CDR1 reads LGHDT; CDR2 reads YNNKEL (reference sequence). The CDR3 sequence is 14 residues long. CDR3 sequence reads: CASSQTSGNYTQYF. CDR3 sequence (DNA): TGTGCCAGCAGCCAAACTAGCGGGAACTATACGCAGTATTTT.

The chain has TRBV4-3 and TRBJ2-3; TRBD1 agrees at 9 bases. J was trimmed by 3 bases and V by 2 bases; bases with no gene match: 6. CDR3 length: 16 amino acids. Germline assignment: CDR1 LGHNA and CDR2 YSLEER. CDR3 in amino acids: CASSQTSQGATDTQYF. The CDR3 region has the DNA TGCGCCAGCAGCCAAACGTCACAGGGGGCAACAGATACGCAGTATTTT.

This clonotype was counted at least ten times. This rearrangement joins TRBV29-1 to TRBJ2-5; D might be TRBD2 (6 bases). V was shortened by 0 bases and J by 10 bases, with 21 bases between the two germline ends. In germline, CDR1 is SQVTM, CDR2 ANQGSEA. The length of the CDR3 is 15 residues. CDR3 loop: CSVEDWPRGTGIQYF. CDR3 DNA sequence: TGCAGCGTTGAAGATTGGCCTCGGGGGACGGGTATCCAGTACTTC.

The J gene is TRBJ2-4, the V gene TRBV12-3 or TRBV12-4; TRBD1 agrees at 8 bases. The CDR3 is made up of 14 amino acids. The J segment lost 6 bases and the V segment lost 6 bases, leaving 7 bases of the junction unmatched. The chain's CDR3 is CASRPGGNRNIQYF. The CDR3 nucleotides are TGTGCCAGCAGGCCAGGGGGCAATAGAAACATTCAGTACTTC.

The gene calls are TRBV7-8 and TRBJ1-2; possibly TRBD1 for D (5 bases). V gave up 1 base and J gave up 8 bases, with 14 bases separating them. The germline gives CDR1 SGHVS, CDR2 FQNEAQ. The CDR3 is 14 amino acids. In DNA, the CDR3 is TGTGCCAGCAGCTTAGGGGACGGCCCTATAGGCTACACCTTC. It encodes CASSLGDGPIGYTF.

This clonotype occurred a few times. The chain carries TRBV27 and TRBJ1-2; D gene uncertain. CDR3 length: 13 residues. Germline V CDR1 and CDR2: MNHEY, SMNVEV (reference sequence). V shed 0 bases and J shed 7 bases, with 9 bases lying between them. The CDR3: CASSLSVEGGYTF. The DNA of the CDR3 is TGTGCCAGCAGTTTATCGGTAGAGGGTGGCTACACCTTC.

The table lists this clonotype with a count of one. CDR3 loop: CASSLVASLAEQFF. The CDR3 DNA is TGCGCCAGCAGCTTGGTTGCGTCTCTGGCTGAGCAGTTCTTC. The chain uses TRBV5-1 and TRBJ2-5; D is unclear. The DNA end lines up better with TRBJ2-1; the J call may be wrong. Per germline, CDR1 SGHRS and CDR2 YFSETQ. This CDR3 spans 14 amino acids.

Only a few counts were recorded for this clonotype. The J gene is TRBJ2-1, the V gene TRBV7-9, with 7 bases matching TRBD1. There are 15 residues in the CDR3. V dropped 1 base and J dropped 9; count of bases not matched to a gene: 9. Germline lookup yields CDR1 SEHNR and CDR2 FQNEAQ (reference sequence). DNA for the CDR3: TGTGCCAGCAGCTTAGTAGTGGGACAGTATTTTGAGCAGTTCTTC. It translates to CASSLVVGQYFEQFF. Filled out from reference TRBV7-9 and TRBJ2-1, the complete variable domain reads DTGVSQNPRHKITKRGQNVTFRCDPISEHNRLYWYRQTLGQGPEFLTYFQNEAQLEKSRLLSDRFSAERPKGSFSTLEIQRTEQGDSAMYLCASSLVVGQYFEQFFGPGTRLTVL.

This clonotype was counted a few times. The chain uses TRBV11-2 and TRBJ1-1; TRBD1 aligns across 7 bases. The V segment lost 5 bases and the J segment 1 base; nucleotides outside the gene matches: 4. CDR1 and CDR2 from the germline V gene are SGHAT and FQNNGV. The CDR3 covers 14 residues. CDR3 region: CASSRRGENTEAFF. The DNA for the CDR3 is TGTGCCAGCAGCCGCAGGGGGGAGAACACTGAAGCTTTCTTT.

This clonotype has just a few counts. This chain joins TRBV27 and TRBJ2-5; D may match TRBD1 or TRBD2 (5 bases each). CDR3 length: 15 residues. V was cut by 2 bases and J by 5 bases, with 15 bases left in between. Germline V gives CDR1 MNHEY, CDR2 SMNVEV (reference sequence). For the CDR3, the DNA is TGTGCCAGCAGTTTACCAGGGACGCCCGTGGAGACCCAGTACTTC. It translates to CASSLPGTPVETQYF.

This clonotype was seen more than once but under ten times. The V gene is TRBV6-6, the J gene TRBJ1-2, with a tentative D call TRBD1 (6 bases). The CDR3 spans 14 residues. Germline values: CDR1 MNHNY, CDR2 SVGAGI (reference sequence). Trimming cost V 2 bases and J 8 bases, with 15 bases left between them. CDR3 in DNA: TGTGCCAGCAGTTACACCCGGGACATAGCCGGCTACACCTTC. The encoded protein is CASSYTRDIAGYTF.

V gene TRBV5-1 combines with J gene TRBJ1-5, with no clear D. Trimming cost V 0 bases and J 6 bases, with 7 bases left between them. The CDR3 contains 13 residues. In germline, CDR1 is SGHRS, CDR2 YFSETQ. The CDR3 is CASSLEVGQPQHF. CDR3 in DNA: TGCGCCAGCAGCTTGGAAGTGGGTCAGCCCCAGCATTTT.

This clonotype was found a few times. The gene calls are TRBV7-6 and TRBJ2-1, with D perhaps matching TRBD1 (6 bases). This CDR3 region has 14 residues. CDR1 SGHVS and CDR2 FNYEAQ come from the germline V gene. With 5 bases removed from V and 5 bases from J, the gap between germline ends came to 13 bases. The CDR3 DNA follows: TGTGCCAGCAGCGATAGGCAGGGGAACAATGAGCAGTTCTTC. As protein: CASSDRQGNNEQFF.

This chain links TRBV29-1 with TRBJ2-5; 7 bases are a match to TRBD2. V dropped 4 bases and J dropped 4; count of bases not matched to a gene: 6. The CDR3 has 13 residues. The germline CDR1 and CDR2 sequences are SQVTM and ANQGSEA. CDR3 in DNA: TGCAGCGTTGCAGCGGGGTCTGGAGAGACCCAGTACTTC. This sequence encodes CSVAAGSGETQYF. The whole variable domain, remainder taken from reference TRBV29-1 and TRBJ2-5, is SAVISQKPSRDICQRGTSLTIQCQVDSQVTMMFWYRQQPGQSLTLIATANQGSEATYESGFVIDKFPISRPNLTFSTLTVSNMSPEDSSIYLCSVAAGSGETQYFGPGTRLLVL.

The chain links TRBV3-1 to TRBJ2-5; TRBD2 might be the D (5 bases). Trimming removed 4 bases from V and 1 base from J, with 16 bases in between. The CDR3 sequence is 16 residues long. CDR1 and CDR2 (germline): LGHDT, YNNKEL (reference sequence). This CDR3 reads CASSPEARAPQETQYF. In DNA, the CDR3 is TGTGCCAGCAGCCCCGAAGCGAGGGCCCCCCAAGAGACCCAGTACTTC.

This clonotype was found a few times. One junction end disagrees with the germline gene, perhaps due to a read error. The chain employs TRBV12-3 or TRBV12-4 and TRBJ2-3; 7 bases agree with TRBD2. The CDR3 has 14 residues. The DNA for the CDR3 is TGTGCCAGCAGTTTCCAGACTAGCAGAGATACGCAGTATTTT. Translation gives CASSFQTSRDTQYF.

The rearrangement joins TRBV28 to TRBJ1-4; D is uncertain. The CDR3 is made up of 13 amino acids. Trimming took 5 bases from V and 10 from J, leaving 14 bases between them. The germline CDR1 and CDR2 sequences are MDHEN and SYDVKM. This chain's CDR3 is CASSPPTRGKLFF. The CDR3 DNA reads as TGTGCCAGCAGTCCCCCCACGAGAGGAAAACTGTTTTTT. Combining the CDR3 with reference TRBV28 and TRBJ1-4 gives the whole variable domain DVKVTQSSRYLVKRTGEKVFLECVQDMDHENMFWYRQDPGLGLRLIYFSYDVKMKEKGDIPEGYSVSREKKERFSLILESASTNQTSMYLCASSPPTRGKLFFGSGTQLSVL.

V usage is TRBV2 and J usage is TRBJ1-5; D is possibly TRBD1 (5 bases). The ends were cut back, 7 bases at V and 2 bases at J, with 12 bases in the middle. Germline V gene lookup returns CDR1 SNHLY and CDR2 FYNNEI. The CDR3 spans 14 residues. CDR3 loop: CASNERGGNQPQHF. Written as DNA, the CDR3 is TGTGCCAGCAATGAGCGAGGGGGCAATCAGCCCCAGCATTTT.

This clonotype appeared a few times. The rearrangement uses TRBV13 and TRBJ2-5; D is undetermined. Germline assignment: CDR1 PRHDT and CDR2 FYEKMQ (reference sequence). The CDR3 consists of 13 residues. V was pared by 4 bases and J by 5 bases, with 11 bases between. The CDR3 loop is CASSSAVLETQYF. CDR3 coding DNA: TGTGCCAGCAGCTCCGCGGTTCTGGAGACCCAGTACTTC.

The chain employs TRBV29-1 and TRBJ2-7; possibly TRBD1 for D (6 bases). This CDR3 has 13 residues. The V end lost 4 bases, the J end lost 0 bases, and 10 bases lay between the germline ends. The germline CDR1 and CDR2 sequences are SQVTM and ANQGSEA. This CDR3 reads CSVARDNSYEQYF. The CDR3 region has the DNA TGCAGCGTTGCGAGGGACAACTCCTACGAGCAGTACTTC.

This clonotype showed up just a few times. The chain joins TRBV29-1 to TRBJ1-2, with 7 bases lining up with TRBD1. Looked up from germline, CDR1 is SQVTM and CDR2 is ANQGSEA. V lost 5 bases to trimming and J lost 4 bases; unmatched junction nucleotides: 7. The CDR3 loop spans 13 amino acids. The CDR3 is CSVNRGLGYGYTF. Written as DNA, the CDR3 is TGCAGCGTTAACAGGGGACTTGGCTATGGCTACACCTTC.

This clonotype turned up a few times. V is TRBV7-9 and J is TRBJ2-7, with 13 bases identical to TRBD2. V gave up 5 bases and J gave up 2 bases; unmatched junction bases: 6. The CDR3 spans 16 residues. Germline V lookup: CDR1 SEHNR, CDR2 FQNEAQ (reference sequence). CDR3 DNA sequence: TGTGCCAGCAGCCTACGGGGACTAGCGGGGCCCTACGAGCAGTACTTC. Its translation: CASSLRGLAGPYEQYF.

A remark on this clonotype: The junction does not match germline at one end; this may be a read error. J is TRBJ2-5 and V is TRBV20-1, with a weak D call TRBD2 (5 bases). This CDR3 comprises 12 residues. Germline-derived CDR1 and CDR2 are DFQATT and SNEGSKA (reference sequence). The CDR3 protein is CSAQKRQEAQYF. CDR3 coding DNA: TGCAGTGCCCAGAAGCGGCAAGAGGCCCAGTACTTC.